A single TCR beta chain is shown here with its context. Its target is unknown. Amplification used 60 Vbeta primers and 13 Jbeta primers. Data came from immunoSEQ multiplex PCR; TCRdb stores just in-frame clones and leaves some out. The repertoire has some 170,000 clones, around four fifths of them found once; the top ten carry about 1.3%. This specimen comes from a study of cytomegalovirus exposure and HLA in healthy donors. Notes on the study in general: HLA alleles showed associations with approximately 15,000 TCR beta sequences in a later analysis, at a 0.05 false discovery rate.

The CDR3 totals 13 residues. Sequencing used PBMCs. The chain uses TRBV21-1 and TRBJ2-7; no DNA check was done on the table's D call, TRBD1. TRBV21-1 is a pseudogene segment. The clonotype was recovered from a woman between 50 and 59 years old in good health and CMV-seronegative. As DNA, the CDR3 is TGTGCCAGCAACACAGGGGAACCTTACGAGCAGTACTTC. Amino acids: CASNTGEPYEQYF.